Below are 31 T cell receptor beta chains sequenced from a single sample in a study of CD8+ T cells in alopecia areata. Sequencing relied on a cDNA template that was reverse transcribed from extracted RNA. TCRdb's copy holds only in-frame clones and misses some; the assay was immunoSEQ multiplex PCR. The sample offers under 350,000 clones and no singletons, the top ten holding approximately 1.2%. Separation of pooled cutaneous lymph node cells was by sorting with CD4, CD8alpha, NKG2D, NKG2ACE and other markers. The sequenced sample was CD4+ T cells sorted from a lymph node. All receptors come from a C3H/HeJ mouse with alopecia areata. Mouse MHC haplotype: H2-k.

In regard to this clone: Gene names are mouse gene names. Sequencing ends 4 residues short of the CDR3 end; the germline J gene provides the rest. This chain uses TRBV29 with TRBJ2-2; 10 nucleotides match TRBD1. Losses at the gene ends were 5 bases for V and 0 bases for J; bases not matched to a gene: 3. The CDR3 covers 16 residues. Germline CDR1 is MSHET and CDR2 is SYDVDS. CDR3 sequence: CASSRGQGSNTGQLYF. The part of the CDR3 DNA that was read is TGTGCTAGCAGTCGGGGACAGGGGTCAAACACCGGG.

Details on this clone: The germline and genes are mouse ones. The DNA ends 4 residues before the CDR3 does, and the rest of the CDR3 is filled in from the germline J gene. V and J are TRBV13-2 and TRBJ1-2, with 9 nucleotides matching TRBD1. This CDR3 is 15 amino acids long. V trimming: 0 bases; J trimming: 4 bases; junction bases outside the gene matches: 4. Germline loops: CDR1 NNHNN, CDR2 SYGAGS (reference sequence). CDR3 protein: CASGDAQGAGSDYTF. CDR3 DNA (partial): TGTGCCAGCGGTGATGCACAGGGGGCGGGCTCC.

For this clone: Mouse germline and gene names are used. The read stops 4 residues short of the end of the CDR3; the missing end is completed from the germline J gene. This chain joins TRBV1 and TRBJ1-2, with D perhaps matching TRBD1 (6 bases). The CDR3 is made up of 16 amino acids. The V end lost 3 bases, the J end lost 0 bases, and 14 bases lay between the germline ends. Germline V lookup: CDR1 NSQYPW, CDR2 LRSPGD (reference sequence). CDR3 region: CTCSALRDIANSDYTF. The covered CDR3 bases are TGCACCTGCAGTGCGCTCCGGGACATTGCAAACTCC.

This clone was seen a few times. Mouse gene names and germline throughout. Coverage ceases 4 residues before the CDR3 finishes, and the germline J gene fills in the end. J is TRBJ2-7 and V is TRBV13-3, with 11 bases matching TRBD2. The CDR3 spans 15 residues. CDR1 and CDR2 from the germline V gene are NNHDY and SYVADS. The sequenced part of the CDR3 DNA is TGTGCCAGCAGGCCCTCAGGACTGGGGGGATAT. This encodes CASRPSGLGGY. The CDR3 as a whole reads CASRPSGLGGYEQYF.

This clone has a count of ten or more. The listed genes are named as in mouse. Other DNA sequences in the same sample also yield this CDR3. The CDR3 sequence is CTCSAPQDTQYF. The CDR3 bases that were read are TGCACCTGCAGTGCCCCTCAAGAC. This chain connects TRBV1 to TRBJ2-5; D not certain. The CDR3 end is not reached by the read, which stops 4 residues before it; the germline J gene fills it in. This CDR3 has 12 residues. Trimming pared 3 bases from V and 3 bases from J, leaving 4 bases between. CDR1 is NSQYPW and CDR2 is LRSPGD in the germline V gene (reference sequence).

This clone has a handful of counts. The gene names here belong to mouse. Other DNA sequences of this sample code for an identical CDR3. The CDR3 bases that were read are TGTGCCAGCGGTGATGCAGGCGAAAACACA. Translated: CASGDAGENT. The complete CDR3 sequence is CASGDAGENTEVFF. V gene TRBV13-2 combines with J gene TRBJ1-1; D not resolved. Coverage ceases 4 residues before the CDR3 finishes, and the germline J gene fills in the end. This CDR3 is built from 14 residues. Trimming took off 0 bases at V and 1 base at J, with 7 bases between the two ends. Germline values: CDR1 NNHNN, CDR2 SYGAGS (reference sequence).

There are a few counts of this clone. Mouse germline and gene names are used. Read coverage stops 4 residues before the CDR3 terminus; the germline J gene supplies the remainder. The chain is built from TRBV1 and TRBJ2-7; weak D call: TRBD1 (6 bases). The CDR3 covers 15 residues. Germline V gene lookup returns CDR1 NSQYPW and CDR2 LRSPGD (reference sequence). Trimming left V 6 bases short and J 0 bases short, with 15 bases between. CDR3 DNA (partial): TGCACCTGCAGGACACGGGACAAAAGCTCCTAT. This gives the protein CTCRTRDKSSY. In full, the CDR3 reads CTCRTRDKSSYEQYF.

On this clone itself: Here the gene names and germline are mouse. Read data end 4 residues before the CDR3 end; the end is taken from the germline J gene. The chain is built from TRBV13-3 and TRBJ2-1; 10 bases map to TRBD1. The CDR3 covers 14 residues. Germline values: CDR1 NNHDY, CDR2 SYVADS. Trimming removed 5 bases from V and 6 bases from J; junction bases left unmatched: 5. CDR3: CASSRQGASAEQFF. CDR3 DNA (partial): TGTGCCAGCAGCCGACAGGGGGCTAGTGCT.

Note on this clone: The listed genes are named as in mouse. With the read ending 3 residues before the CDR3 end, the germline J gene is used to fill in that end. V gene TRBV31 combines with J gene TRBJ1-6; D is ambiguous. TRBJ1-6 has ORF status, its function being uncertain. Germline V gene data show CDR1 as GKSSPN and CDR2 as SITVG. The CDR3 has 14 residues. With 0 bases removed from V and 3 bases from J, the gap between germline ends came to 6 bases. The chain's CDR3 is CAWSLRSYNSPLYF. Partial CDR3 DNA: TGTGCCTGGAGTCTACGCAGCTATAATTCGCCC.

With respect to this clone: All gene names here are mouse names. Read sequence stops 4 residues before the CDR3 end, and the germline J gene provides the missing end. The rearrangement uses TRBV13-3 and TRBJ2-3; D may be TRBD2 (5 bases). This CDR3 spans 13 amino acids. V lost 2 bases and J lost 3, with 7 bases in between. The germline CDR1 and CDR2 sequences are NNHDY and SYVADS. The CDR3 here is CASSDPGAETLYF. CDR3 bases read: TGTGCCAGCAGTGACCCTGGGGCAGAA.

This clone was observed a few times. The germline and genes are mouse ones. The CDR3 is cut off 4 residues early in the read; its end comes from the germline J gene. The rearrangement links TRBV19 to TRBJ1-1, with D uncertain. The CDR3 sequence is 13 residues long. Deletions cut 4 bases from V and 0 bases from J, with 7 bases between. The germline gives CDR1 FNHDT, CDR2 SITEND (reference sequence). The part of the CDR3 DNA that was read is TGTGCCAGCAGTCTACAAACAAACACA. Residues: CASSLQTNT. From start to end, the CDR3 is CASSLQTNTEVFF.

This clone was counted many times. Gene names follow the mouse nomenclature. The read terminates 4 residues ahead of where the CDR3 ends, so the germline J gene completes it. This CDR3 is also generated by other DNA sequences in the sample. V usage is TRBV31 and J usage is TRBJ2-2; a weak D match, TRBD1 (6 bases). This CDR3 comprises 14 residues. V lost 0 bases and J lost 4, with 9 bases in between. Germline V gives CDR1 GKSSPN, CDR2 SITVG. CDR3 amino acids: CAWSLGGGTGQLYF. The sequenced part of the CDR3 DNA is TGTGCCTGGAGTCTAGGGGGTGGCACCGGG.

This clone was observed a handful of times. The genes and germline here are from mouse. Partial CDR3 DNA: TGCACCTGCACCGACAGTGCAAACTCC. Its protein is CTCTDSANS. The complete CDR3 protein is CTCTDSANSDYTF. The rearrangement uses TRBV1 and TRBJ1-2; tentatively, D is TRBD1 (5 bases). Read sequence stops 4 residues before the CDR3 end, and the germline J gene provides the missing end. Trimming left V 7 bases short and J 0 bases short, with 9 bases between. This CDR3 contains 13 residues. Germline V gene data show CDR1 as NSQYPW and CDR2 as LRSPGD (reference sequence).

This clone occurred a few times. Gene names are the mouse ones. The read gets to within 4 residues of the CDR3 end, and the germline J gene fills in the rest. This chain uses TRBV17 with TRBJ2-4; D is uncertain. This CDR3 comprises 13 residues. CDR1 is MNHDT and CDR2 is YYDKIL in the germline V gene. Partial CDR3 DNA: TGTGCTAGCAGTGAAGGCAGGAAAAAC. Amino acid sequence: CASSEGRKN. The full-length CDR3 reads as CASSEGRKNTLYF.

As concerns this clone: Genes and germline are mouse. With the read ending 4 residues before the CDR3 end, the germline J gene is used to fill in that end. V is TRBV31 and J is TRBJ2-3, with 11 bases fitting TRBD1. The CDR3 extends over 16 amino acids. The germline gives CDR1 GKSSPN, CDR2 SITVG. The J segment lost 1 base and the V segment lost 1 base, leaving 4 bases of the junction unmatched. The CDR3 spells CAWSHGDRGGAETLYF. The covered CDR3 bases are TGTGCCTGGAGTCATGGGGACAGGGGGGGTGCAGAA.

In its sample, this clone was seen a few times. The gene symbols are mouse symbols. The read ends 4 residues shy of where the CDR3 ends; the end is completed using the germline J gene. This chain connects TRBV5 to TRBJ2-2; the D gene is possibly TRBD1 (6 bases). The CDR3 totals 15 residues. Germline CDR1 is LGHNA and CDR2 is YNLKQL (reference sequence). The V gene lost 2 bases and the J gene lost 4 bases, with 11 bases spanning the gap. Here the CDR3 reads CASSQNRVGTGQLYF. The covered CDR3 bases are TGTGCCAGCAGCCAAAACAGGGTGGGCACCGGG.

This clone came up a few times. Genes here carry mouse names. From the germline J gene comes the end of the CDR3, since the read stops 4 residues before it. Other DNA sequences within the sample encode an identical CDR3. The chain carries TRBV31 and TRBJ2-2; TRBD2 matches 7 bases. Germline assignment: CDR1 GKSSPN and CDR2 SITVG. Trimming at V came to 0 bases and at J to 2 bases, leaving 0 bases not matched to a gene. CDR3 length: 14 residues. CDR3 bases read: TGTGCCTGGAGTCTTGGGGGGAACACCGGG. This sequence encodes CAWSLGGNTG. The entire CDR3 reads CAWSLGGNTGQLYF.

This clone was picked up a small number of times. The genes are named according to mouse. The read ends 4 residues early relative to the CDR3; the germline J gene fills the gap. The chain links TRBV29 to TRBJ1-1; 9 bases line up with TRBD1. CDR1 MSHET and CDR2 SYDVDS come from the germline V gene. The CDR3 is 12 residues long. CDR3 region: CASRGTGREVFF. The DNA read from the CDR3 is TGTGCTAGCAGAGGGACAGGGAGA. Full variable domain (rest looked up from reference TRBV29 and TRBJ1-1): DMKVTQMPRYLIKRMGENVLLECGQDMSHETMYWYRQDPGLGLQLIYISYDVDSNSEGDIPKGYRVSRKKREHFSLILDSAKTNQTSVYFCASRGTGREVFFGKGTRLTVV.

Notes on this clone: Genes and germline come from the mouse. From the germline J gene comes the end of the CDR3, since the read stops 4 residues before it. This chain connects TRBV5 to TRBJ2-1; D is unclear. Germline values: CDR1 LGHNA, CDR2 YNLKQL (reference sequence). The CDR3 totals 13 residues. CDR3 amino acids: CASSQEVGAEQFF. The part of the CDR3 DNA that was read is TGTGCCAGCAGCCAAGAAGTAGGGGCT.

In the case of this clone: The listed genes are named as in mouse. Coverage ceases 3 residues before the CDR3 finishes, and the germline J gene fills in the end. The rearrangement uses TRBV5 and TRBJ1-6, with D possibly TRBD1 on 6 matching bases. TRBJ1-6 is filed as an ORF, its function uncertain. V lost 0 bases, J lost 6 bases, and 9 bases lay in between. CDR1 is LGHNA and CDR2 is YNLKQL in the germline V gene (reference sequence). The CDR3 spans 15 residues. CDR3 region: CASSQEGTSNSPLYF. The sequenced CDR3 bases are TGTGCCAGCAGCCAAGAGGGGACAAGTAATTCGCCC.

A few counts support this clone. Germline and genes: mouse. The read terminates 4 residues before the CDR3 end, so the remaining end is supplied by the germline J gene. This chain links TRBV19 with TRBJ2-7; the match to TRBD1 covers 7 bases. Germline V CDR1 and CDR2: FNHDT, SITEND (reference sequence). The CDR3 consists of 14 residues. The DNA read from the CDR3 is TGTGCCAGCAGAAGACAGGGAGGAGGGTAT. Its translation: CASRRQGGGY. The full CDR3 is CASRRQGGGYEQYF.

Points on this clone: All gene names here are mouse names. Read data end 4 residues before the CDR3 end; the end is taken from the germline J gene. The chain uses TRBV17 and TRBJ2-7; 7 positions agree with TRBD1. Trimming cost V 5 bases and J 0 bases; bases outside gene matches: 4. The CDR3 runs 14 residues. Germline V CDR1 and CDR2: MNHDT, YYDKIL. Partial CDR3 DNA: TGTGCTAGCAGTCTTACAGGGGCCTCCTAT. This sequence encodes CASSLTGASY. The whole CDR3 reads CASSLTGASYEQYF.

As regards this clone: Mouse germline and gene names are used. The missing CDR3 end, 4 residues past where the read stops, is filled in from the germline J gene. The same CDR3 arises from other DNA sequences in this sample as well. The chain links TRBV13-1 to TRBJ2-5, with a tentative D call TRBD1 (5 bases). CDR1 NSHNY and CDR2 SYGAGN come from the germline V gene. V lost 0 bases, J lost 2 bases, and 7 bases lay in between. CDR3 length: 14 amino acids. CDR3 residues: CASSDAGLQDTQYF. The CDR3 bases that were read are TGTGCCAGCAGTGATGCAGGGCTCCAAGAC.

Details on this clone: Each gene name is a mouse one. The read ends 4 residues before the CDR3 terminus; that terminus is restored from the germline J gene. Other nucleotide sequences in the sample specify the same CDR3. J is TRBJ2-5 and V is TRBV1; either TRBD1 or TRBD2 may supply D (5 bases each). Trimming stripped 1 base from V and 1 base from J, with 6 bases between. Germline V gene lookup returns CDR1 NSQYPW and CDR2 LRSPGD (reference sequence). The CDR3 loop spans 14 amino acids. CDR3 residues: CTCSAGGYQDTQYF. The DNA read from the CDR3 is TGCACCTGCAGTGCAGGGGGCTACCAAGAC.

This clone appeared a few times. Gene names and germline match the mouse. The CDR3: CASSGMVSYEQYF. The CDR3 DNA, read in part, is TGTGCCAGCAGTGGAATGGTCTCCTAT. The rearrangement links TRBV13-3 to TRBJ2-7; D not certain. The read ends 4 residues before the CDR3 terminus; that terminus is restored from the germline J gene. Germline loops: CDR1 NNHDY, CDR2 SYVADS. CDR3 length equals 13 residues. V shed 3 bases and J shed 0 bases, with 7 bases lying between them.

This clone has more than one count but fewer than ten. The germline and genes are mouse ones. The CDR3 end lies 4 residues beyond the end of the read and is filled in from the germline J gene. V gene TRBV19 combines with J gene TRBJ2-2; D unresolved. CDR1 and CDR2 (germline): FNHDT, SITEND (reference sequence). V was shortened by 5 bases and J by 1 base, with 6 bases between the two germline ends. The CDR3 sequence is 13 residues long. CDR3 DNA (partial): TGTGCCAGCAGGACTTTAAACACCGGG. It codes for CASRTLNTG. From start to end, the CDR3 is CASRTLNTGQLYF.

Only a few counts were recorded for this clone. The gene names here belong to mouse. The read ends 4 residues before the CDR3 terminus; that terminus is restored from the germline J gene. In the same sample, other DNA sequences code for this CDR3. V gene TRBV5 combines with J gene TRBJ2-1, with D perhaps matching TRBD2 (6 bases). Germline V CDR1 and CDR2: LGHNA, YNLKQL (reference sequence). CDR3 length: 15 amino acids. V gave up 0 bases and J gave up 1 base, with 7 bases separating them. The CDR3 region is CASSQETGNYAEQFF. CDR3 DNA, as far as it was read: TGTGCCAGCAGCCAAGAAACTGGGAACTATGCT.

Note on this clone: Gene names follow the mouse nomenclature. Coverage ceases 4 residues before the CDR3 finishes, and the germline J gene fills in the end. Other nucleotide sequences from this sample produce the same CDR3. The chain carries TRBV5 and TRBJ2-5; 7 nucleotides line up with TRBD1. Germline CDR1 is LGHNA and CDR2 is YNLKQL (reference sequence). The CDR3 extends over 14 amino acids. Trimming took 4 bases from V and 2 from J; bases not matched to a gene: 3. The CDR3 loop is CASSPGTVQDTQYF. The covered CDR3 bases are TGTGCCAGCAGCCCCGGGACAGTCCAAGAC.

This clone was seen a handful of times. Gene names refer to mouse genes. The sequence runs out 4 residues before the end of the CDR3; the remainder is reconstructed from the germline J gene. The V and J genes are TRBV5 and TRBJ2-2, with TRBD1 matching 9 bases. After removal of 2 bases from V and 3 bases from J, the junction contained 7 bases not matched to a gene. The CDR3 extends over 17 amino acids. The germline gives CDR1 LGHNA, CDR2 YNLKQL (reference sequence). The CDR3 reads CASSQLGQGVDTGQLYF. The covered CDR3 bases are TGTGCCAGCAGCCAATTGGGACAGGGTGTGGACACCGGG.

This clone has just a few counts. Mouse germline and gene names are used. Incomplete CDR3 DNA: TGTGCCAGCAGTATACCTTGGACAGGAACAAACACA. Translation: CASSIPWTGTNT. The CDR3 as a whole reads CASSIPWTGTNTEVFF. The V and J genes are TRBV19 and TRBJ1-1; 7 bases fit TRBD1. Read data end 4 residues before the CDR3 end; the end is taken from the germline J gene. V shed 1 base, J shed 0 bases, and the junction held 6 bases outside the gene matches. The CDR3 runs 16 residues. Germline V lookup: CDR1 FNHDT, CDR2 SITEND (reference sequence).

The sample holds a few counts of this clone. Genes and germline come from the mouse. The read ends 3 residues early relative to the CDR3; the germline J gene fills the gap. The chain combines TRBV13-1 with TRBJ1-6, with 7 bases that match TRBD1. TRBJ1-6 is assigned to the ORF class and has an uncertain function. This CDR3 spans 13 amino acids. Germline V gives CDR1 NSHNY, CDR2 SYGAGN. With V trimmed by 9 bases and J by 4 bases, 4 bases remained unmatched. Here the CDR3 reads CATRGQYNSPLYF. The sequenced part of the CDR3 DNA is TGTGCCACCAGGGGACAGTATAATTCGCCC.